Presented here are 21 T cell receptor beta chains from one specimen sequenced in a study of blood T cells in healthy people across ages. A J-beta primer mix and a sample-barcoded 5' primer were used in a second PCR of about 7 to 12 cycles. Using its own MiXCR run on the 5' RACE reads, TCRdb lists one record per CDR3 protein. The top ten hold over 40% of the sample, which has a few hundred thousand distinct CDR3 sequences, about half seen once. The sequencing input was blood. These receptors came from a man aged 60 to 69 in good health.

V usage is TRBV20-1 and J usage is TRBJ1-2; no clear D. Germline CDR1 and CDR2: DFQATT and SNEGSKA (reference sequence). CDR3 length: 11 amino acids. V was trimmed by 2 bases and J by 7 bases, leaving 8 bases between them. The CDR3 coding sequence is TGCAGTGCTAGATGGGAGGCTGGCTACACCTTC. Its protein product is CSARWEAGYTF.

As regards this clonotype: A much larger clonotype is one base distant, so this may be a read error. The V and J genes are TRBV6-1 and TRBJ2-5, with D perhaps TRBD1 or TRBD2 (7 bases each). The length of the CDR3 is 15 residues. Per the germline V gene, CDR1 is MNHNS and CDR2 is SASEGT. V was clipped by 5 bases and J by 4 bases, with 17 bases between them. The CDR3 region is CASSTRQGGRETQYF. The CDR3 DNA reads as TGTGCCAGCAGTACCCGACAGGGCGGGAGAGAGACCCAGTACTTC.

The gene calls are TRBV27 and TRBJ1-2; 7 bases agree with TRBD1. The germline V gene encodes CDR1 MNHEY and CDR2 SMNVEV (reference sequence). The trim removed 7 bases at V and 3 bases at J, leaving 5 bases unmatched. The CDR3 runs 13 residues. The CDR3 DNA is TGTGCCAGCAAAAAACAGGGGCACTATGGCTACACCTTC. Translated, it gives CASKKQGHYGYTF.

This clonotype was counted only a few times. The chain couples TRBV20-1 to TRBJ1-4; D unclear. The CDR3 runs 17 residues. Germline lookup yields CDR1 DFQATT and CDR2 SNEGSKA (reference sequence). The V end lost 0 bases, the J end lost 0 bases, and 14 bases lay between the germline ends. The CDR3 region has the DNA TGCAGTGCTAGAGATCAAAAAGCCCGGGCAACTAATGAAAAACTGTTTTTT. Translating it yields CSARDQKARATNEKLFF.

This clonotype was seen only a few times. The chain couples TRBV4-1 to TRBJ2-7; D is uncertain. CDR3 length: 15 residues. CDR1 and CDR2 (germline): MGHRA, YSYEKL. V lost 4 bases and J 2 bases, leaving 15 bases between the germline ends. The CDR3 bases are TGCGCCAGCAGCCCACGACAAAGGGCCACCTACGAGCAGTACTTC. Amino acid sequence: CASSPRQRATYEQYF.

The gene calls are TRBV7-9 and TRBJ1-2; D uncertain. The germline CDR1 and CDR2 sequences are SEHNR and FQNEAQ (reference sequence). The CDR3 has 12 residues. The V gene lost 5 bases and the J gene lost 4 bases, with 8 bases spanning the gap. CDR3 nucleotide sequence: TGTGCCAGCAGCCCGAACAGCTATGGCTACACCTTC. Residues: CASSPNSYGYTF.

This clonotype occurred a few times. This sequence joins TRBV4-3 and TRBJ1-6; 9 bases line up with TRBD1. Germline CDR1 reads LGHNA; CDR2 reads YSLEER. V was clipped by 2 bases and J by 8 bases; unmatched bases: 4. This CDR3 region has 15 residues. The CDR3 nucleotides read TGCGCCAGCAGCCAATCCGGGACAGGGTATTCACCCCTCCACTTT. Translated: CASSQSGTGYSPLHF.

A remark on this clonotype: It may be a read error: a sequence one base away is much more abundant. The chain is built from TRBV2 and TRBJ2-6, with TRBD1 as a possible D gene (5 bases). From germline, CDR1 is SNHLY and CDR2 FYNNEI. CDR3 length: 15 amino acids. The CDR3 sequence is CASSPTYSGANVPTF. In DNA form, the CDR3 reads TGTGCCAGCAGTCCGACCTACTCTGGGGCCAACGTCCCGACTTTC.

V and J are TRBV20-1 and TRBJ1-1; D is possibly TRBD1 (5 bases). Germline V lookup: CDR1 DFQATT, CDR2 SNEGSKA (reference sequence). The CDR3 is made up of 10 amino acids. Deletions cut 6 bases from V and 7 bases from J, with 9 bases between. The CDR3 here is CSAGDGEAFF. DNA of the CDR3: TGCAGTGCCGGGGACGGTGAAGCTTTCTTT.

There are a few counts of this clonotype. This chain links TRBV20-1 with TRBJ2-3, with a tentative D call TRBD2 (7 bases). Germline CDR1 is DFQATT and CDR2 is SNEGSKA (reference sequence). The CDR3 contains 14 residues. Trimming removed 1 base from V and 11 bases from J, with 19 bases in between. CDR3 protein: CSARGEGGQRVQYF. The CDR3 nucleotides are TGCAGTGCTAGAGGGGAGGGGGGCCAAAGGGTGCAGTATTTT.

This clonotype was seen more than once but under ten times. The chain employs TRBV6-5 and TRBJ2-3; TRBD2 matches 8 bases. V was clipped by 0 bases and J by 3 bases; unmatched bases: 11. The length of the CDR3 is 18 residues. Germline lookup yields CDR1 MNHEY and CDR2 SVGAGI. CDR3 nucleotides: TGTGCCAGCAGTTACTCGAAGGGGGGACTAGAGATAACAGATACGCAGTATTTT. This codes for CASSYSKGGLEITDTQYF.

The CDR3 DNA is TGCGCCAGCAGCTCCCGGGGGGGGCAGGAGACCCAGTACTTC. It encodes CASSSRGGQETQYF. The rearrangement links TRBV5-1 to TRBJ2-5, with 8 positions matching TRBD2. With 3 bases clipped from V and 5 bases from J, the junction kept 6 bases outside the gene matches. The CDR3 sequence is 14 residues long. Germline V gives CDR1 SGHRS, CDR2 YFSETQ.

With respect to this clonotype: A junction end diverges from the germline sequence, so it may reflect a read error. The V gene is TRBV12-3 or TRBV12-4, the J gene TRBJ1-5; D may be TRBD1 (5 bases). This CDR3 is 13 amino acids long. The CDR3 nucleotides are TGTGCCAGCACTTTAGACAGAAATCAGCTCCAGCATTTT. This translates into CASTLDRNQLQHF.

This clonotype was counted between two and nine times. This chain uses TRBV2 with TRBJ2-4, with TRBD1 identical over 11 bases. The trim removed 0 bases at V and 0 bases at J, leaving 1 base unmatched. This CDR3 is 17 amino acids long. CDR1 and CDR2 (germline): SNHLY, FYNNEI. The CDR3 DNA reads as TGTGCCAGCAGTGAAGCCGGACAGGGGGCAGCCAAAAACATTCAGTACTTC. It specifies CASSEAGQGAAKNIQYF.

This clonotype appeared a few times. The gene calls are TRBV29-1 and TRBJ2-5; D perhaps matches TRBD2 (5 bases). In germline, CDR1 is SQVTM, CDR2 ANQGSEA. CDR3 length: 13 residues. V was shortened by 4 bases and J by 7 bases, with 16 bases between the two germline ends. CDR3 region: CSVVRLGGGTQYF. The CDR3 DNA sequence: TGCAGCGTTGTAAGGCTAGGAGGCGGGACCCAGTACTTC.

The J gene is TRBJ1-6, the V gene TRBV20-1, with a weak D call TRBD1 (5 bases). The CDR3 sequence is 13 residues long. Germline CDR1 DFQATT, CDR2 SNEGSKA (reference sequence). Deletions cut 6 bases from V and 8 bases from J, with 14 bases between. CDR3 amino acids: CSAGGTVDSPLHF. For the CDR3, the DNA is TGCAGTGCGGGGGGGACCGTAGATTCACCCCTCCACTTT.

The genes are TRBV29-1 and TRBJ2-1; 7 nucleotides agree with TRBD2. The trim removed 2 bases at V and 3 bases at J, leaving 4 bases unmatched. This CDR3 is 14 amino acids long. The germline CDR1 and CDR2 sequences are SQVTM and ANQGSEA. The CDR3 sequence is CSVELAVYYNEQFF. Written as DNA, the CDR3 is TGCAGCGTTGAACTAGCGGTTTACTACAATGAGCAGTTCTTC.

This clonotype occurred many times. This rearrangement joins TRBV7-3 to TRBJ1-6; D is ambiguous. Germline CDR1 SGHTA, CDR2 FQGTGA. Trimming took off 0 bases at V and 5 bases at J, with 8 bases between the two ends. The CDR3 is 15 amino acids. CDR3 nucleotide sequence: TGTGCCAGCAGCTTAACCTCCTCGGATAATTCACCCCTCCACTTT. Encoded protein: CASSLTSSDNSPLHF. The variable domain in full, completed from reference TRBV7-3 and TRBJ1-6, reads GAGVSQTPSNKVTEKGKYVELRCDPISGHTALYWYRQSLGQGPEFLIYFQGTGAADDSGLPNDRFFAVRPEGSVSTLKIQRTERGDSAVYLCASSLTSSDNSPLHFGNGTRLTVT.

This chain connects TRBV27 to TRBJ2-4; either TRBD1 or TRBD2 may fit D (5 bases each). Germline CDR1 is MNHEY and CDR2 is SMNVEV (reference sequence). Trimming pared 5 bases from V and 6 bases from J, leaving 20 bases between. This CDR3 spans 16 amino acids. CDR3 sequence reads: CASSSRDPVFGNIQYF. The CDR3 DNA follows: TGTGCCAGCAGTAGCCGGGACCCGGTTTTTGGAAACATTCAGTACTTC.

Regarding this clonotype: One end of the junction does not line up with germline, which may come from a read error. This chain links TRBV7-9 with TRBJ1-6, with 7 positions matching TRBD1. The germline V gene has CDR1 SEHNR and CDR2 FQNEAQ (reference sequence). The length of the CDR3 is 14 residues. The CDR3 region has the DNA TGTGCCGGCAGCTCCGGGACAGACAATTCACCCCTCCACTTT. It is translated as CAGSSGTDNSPLHF.

The chain uses TRBV4-2 and TRBJ2-1; the D gene is possibly TRBD2 (5 bases). This CDR3 spans 13 amino acids. V lost 0 bases, J lost 8 bases, and 8 bases lay in between. Germline V gene sequence: CDR1 LGHNA, CDR2 YNFKEQ. Here the CDR3 DNA reads TGTGCCAGCAGCCAAGAGCTGAGGGATGAGCAGTTCTTC. It yields the protein CASSQELRDEQFF.